These 11 T cell receptor beta chains were sequenced from one sample in a study of T cells in Graves' hyperthyroidism and ophthalmopathy. The source material, RNA transcripts, was used to amplify TCR beta CDR3 regions. A set of HTBI primers served as the primers for a first-round RT-PCR of the TCR CDR3. MiXCR, applied by TCRdb to the multiplex PCR reads, yields one record per CDR3 protein. The data show hundreds of thousands of distinct CDR3 sequences, about 20% seen once. The sample consisted of blood. The receptors were gathered from a young man with Graves' ophthalmopathy.

The V call is TRBV12-3 or TRBV12-4, the J call TRBJ1-1; D is unclear. CDR3 size: 16 residues. V was pared by 0 bases and J by 1 base, with 12 bases between. The CDR3, as DNA: TGTGCCAGCAGTTTAGCAAGTTATCACAGGAACACTGAAGCTTTCTTT. It specifies CASSLASYHRNTEAFF.

This clonotype appeared many times. This chain uses TRBV18 with TRBJ2-2; possibly TRBD2 for D (6 bases). This CDR3 is built from 14 residues. Trimming pared 3 bases from V and 7 bases from J, leaving 12 bases between. Per germline, CDR1 KGHSH and CDR2 LQKENI. CDR3 sequence (DNA): TGTGCCAGCTCACCTCGGACTATTCGCGGGGAGCTGTTTTTT. It yields the protein CASSPRTIRGELFF.

CDR3 region: CASSLRKPNTGELFF. CDR3 nucleotides: TGTGCCAGCAGTTTAAGGAAACCGAACACCGGGGAGCTGTTTTTT. V is TRBV28 and J is TRBJ2-2; no firm D call. V lost 2 bases to trimming and J lost 0 bases, with 7 bases between them. The CDR3 spans 15 residues. Germline CDR1 is MDHEN and CDR2 is SYDVKM.

V and J are TRBV5-1 and TRBJ2-2, with D possibly being TRBD1 (6 bases). Germline CDR1 and CDR2: SGHRS and YFSETQ. The CDR3 extends over 15 amino acids. V lost 7 bases to trimming and J lost 3 bases, with 16 bases between them. Written as DNA, the CDR3 is TGCGCCAGCGGCGGACCGGGACAAGACACCGGGGAGCTGTTTTTT. Translated: CASGGPGQDTGELFF.

There are many counts of this clonotype. CDR3 bases: TGTGCCAGCAGTCCGAGGACACTTCGAGGGGCCAACGTCCTGACTTTC. Its protein product is CASSPRTLRGANVLTF. The chain carries TRBV28 and TRBJ2-6; D is possibly TRBD1 (5 bases). In germline, CDR1 is MDHEN, CDR2 SYDVKM. Trimming cost V 5 bases and J 4 bases, with 15 bases left between them. The CDR3 has 16 residues.

The chain recombines TRBV11-3 with TRBJ1-3; weak D call: TRBD1 (6 bases). V lost 6 bases and J 0 bases, leaving 15 bases between the germline ends. This CDR3 region has 16 residues. Germline V gene lookup returns CDR1 SGHNT and CDR2 YENEEA. For the CDR3, the DNA is TGTGCCAGCAGTTCGCCGACAGGAGTCTCTGGAAACACCATATATTTT. It encodes CASSSPTGVSGNTIYF. Combining the CDR3 with reference TRBV11-3 and TRBJ1-3 gives the whole variable domain EAGVVQSPRYKIIEKKQPVAFWCNPISGHNTLYWYLQNLGQGPELLIRYENEEAVDDSQLPKDRFSAERLKGVDSTLKIQPAELGDSAVYLCASSSPTGVSGNTIYFGEGSWLTVV.

The sample holds many counts of this clonotype. The chain combines TRBV10-3 with TRBJ2-2, with 13 bases lining up with TRBD2. CDR1 is ENHRY, CDR2 SYGVKD, per germline. This CDR3 is built from 16 residues. V gave up 6 bases and J gave up 6 bases; unmatched junction bases: 7. CDR3 in amino acids: CAISGGLAGDAGELFF. The CDR3 DNA is TGTGCCATCAGCGGCGGACTAGCGGGAGACGCCGGGGAGCTGTTTTTT.

As to this clonotype: A single base separates this from a much larger clone, so it may be a read error. V gene TRBV11-1 combines with J gene TRBJ2-3; 7 bases fit TRBD2. Germline CDR1 is SGHAT and CDR2 is FQDESV (reference sequence). The CDR3 runs 15 residues. The junction had 14 bases not matched to a gene; V was cut back by 4 bases and J by 10 bases. CDR3 loop: CASSYGAGESDSQYF. The CDR3 DNA reads as TGTGCCAGCAGCTACGGGGCGGGAGAAAGTGATTCGCAGTATTTT.

There are a few counts of this clonotype. V usage is TRBV27 and J usage is TRBJ2-2; TRBD2 matches 12 bases. V lost 5 bases, J lost 4 bases, and 8 bases stayed unmatched. This CDR3 is built from 17 residues. Germline CDR1 and CDR2: MNHEY and SMNVEV (reference sequence). The CDR3 region is CASSPGTSGPLTGELFF. CDR3 in DNA: TGTGCCAGCAGTCCGGGGACTAGCGGGCCACTCACCGGGGAGCTGTTTTTT.

This clonotype was counted only a few times. V usage is TRBV11-1 and J usage is TRBJ2-7; 13 bases are a match to TRBD2. The junction had 6 bases not matched to a gene; V was cut back by 5 bases and J by 5 bases. Per the germline V gene, CDR1 is SGHAT and CDR2 is FQDESV (reference sequence). The CDR3 loop spans 15 amino acids. CDR3 amino acids: CASSRGTSGTNEQYF. DNA for the CDR3: TGTGCCAGCAGCCGGGGGACTAGCGGGACCAACGAGCAGTACTTC.

This clonotype was seen once. The chain employs TRBV5-1 and TRBJ2-7; 8 nucleotides line up with TRBD1. Trimming took 2 bases from V and 6 from J; bases not matched to a gene: 7. There are 14 residues in the CDR3. CDR1 is SGHRS, CDR2 YFSETQ, per germline. The CDR3 DNA reads as TGCGCCAGCAGCTTATCGGGACAGGCTCGCGAGCAGTACTTC. Protein: CASSLSGQAREQYF.